This TCR beta chain was sequenced during a study of blood T cell repertoires in COVID-19. Study-level information: COVID-19 samples collected from the United States, Italy and Spain covered acute and convalescent phases.

The table came from immunoSEQ multiplex PCR; TCRdb's copy has only in-frame clones and leaves some out. Altogether roughly 150,000 clones are present, roughly three quarters being singletons, with the ten largest covering over 7%. The germline V gene encodes CDR1 SEHNR and CDR2 FQNEAQ (reference sequence). This CDR3 has 18 residues. V lost 1 base to trimming and J lost 2 bases; unmatched junction nucleotides: 8. This TCR came from a man over 45 with active or convalescent COVID-19. Material: peripheral blood. The chain joins TRBV7-9 to TRBJ2-1, with TRBD1 matching over 10 bases. CDR3 coding DNA: TGTGCCAGCAGCTTAGGGGGCAGGACAGGGGGTCCCTACAATGAGCAGTTCTTC. As protein: CASSLGGRTGGPYNEQFF. Using reference TRBV7-9 and TRBJ2-1 for the parts outside the CDR3, the full variable domain is DTGVSQNPRHKITKRGQNVTFRCDPISEHNRLYWYRQTLGQGPEFLTYFQNEAQLEKSRLLSDRFSAERPKGSFSTLEIQRTEQGDSAMYLCASSLGGRTGGPYNEQFFGPGTRLTVL.